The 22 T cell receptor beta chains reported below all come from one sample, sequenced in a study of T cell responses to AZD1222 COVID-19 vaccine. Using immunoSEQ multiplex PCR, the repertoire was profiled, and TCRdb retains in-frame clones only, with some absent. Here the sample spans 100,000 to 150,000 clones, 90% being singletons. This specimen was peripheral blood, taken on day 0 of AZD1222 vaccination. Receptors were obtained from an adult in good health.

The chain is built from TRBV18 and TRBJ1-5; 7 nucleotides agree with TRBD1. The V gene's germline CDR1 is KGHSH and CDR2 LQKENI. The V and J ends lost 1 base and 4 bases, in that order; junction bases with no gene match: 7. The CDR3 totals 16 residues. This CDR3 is CASSPRDRQLNQPQHF. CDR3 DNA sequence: TGTGCCAGCTCACCACGGGACAGACAACTGAATCAGCCCCAGCATTTT.

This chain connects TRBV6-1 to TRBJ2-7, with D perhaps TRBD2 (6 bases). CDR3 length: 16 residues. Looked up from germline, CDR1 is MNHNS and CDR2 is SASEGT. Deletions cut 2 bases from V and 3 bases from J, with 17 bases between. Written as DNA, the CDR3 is TGTGCCAGCAGTGAAAAAGGACGGGGACTCAACTACGAGCAGTACTTC. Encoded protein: CASSEKGRGLNYEQYF.

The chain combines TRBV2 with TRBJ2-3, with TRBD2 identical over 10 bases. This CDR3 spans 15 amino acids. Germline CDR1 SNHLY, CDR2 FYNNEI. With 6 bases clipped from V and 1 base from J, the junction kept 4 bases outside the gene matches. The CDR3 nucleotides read TGTGCCAGCAGCGTCACTAGCGGGGGCACAGATACGCAGTATTTT. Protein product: CASSVTSGGTDTQYF. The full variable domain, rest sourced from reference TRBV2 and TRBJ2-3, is EPEVTQTPSHQVTQMGQEVILRCVPISNHLYFYWYRQILGQKVEFLVSFYNNEISEKSEIFDDQFSVERPDGSNFTLKIRSTKLEDSAMYFCASSVTSGGTDTQYFGPGTRLTVL.

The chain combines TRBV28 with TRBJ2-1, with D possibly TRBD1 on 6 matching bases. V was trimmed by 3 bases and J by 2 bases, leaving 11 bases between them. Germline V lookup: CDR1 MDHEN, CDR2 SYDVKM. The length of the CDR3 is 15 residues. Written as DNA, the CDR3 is TGTGCCAGCAGTTTCGGCAGGGGACCCTACAATGAGCAGTTCTTC. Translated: CASSFGRGPYNEQFF.

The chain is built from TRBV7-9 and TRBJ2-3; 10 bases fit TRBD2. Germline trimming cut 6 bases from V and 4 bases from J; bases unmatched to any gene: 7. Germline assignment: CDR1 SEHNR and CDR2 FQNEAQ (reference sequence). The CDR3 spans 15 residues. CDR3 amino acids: CASSSGLAKSDTQYF. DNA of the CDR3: TGTGCCAGCAGTTCGGGACTAGCGAAATCAGATACGCAGTATTTT.

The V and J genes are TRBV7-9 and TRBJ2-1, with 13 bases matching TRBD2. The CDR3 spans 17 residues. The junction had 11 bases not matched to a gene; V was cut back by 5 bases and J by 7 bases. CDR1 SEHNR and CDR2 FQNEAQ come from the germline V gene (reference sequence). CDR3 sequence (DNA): TGTGCCAGCAGCGCACTAAAAGGACTAGCGGGAGTTAATGAGCAGTTCTTC. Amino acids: CASSALKGLAGVNEQFF.

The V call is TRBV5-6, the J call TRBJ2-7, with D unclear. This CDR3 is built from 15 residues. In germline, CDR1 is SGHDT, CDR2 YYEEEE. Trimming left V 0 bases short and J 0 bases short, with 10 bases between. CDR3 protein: CASSLDGGSSYEQYF. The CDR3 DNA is TGTGCCAGCAGCTTGGATGGCGGAAGCTCCTACGAGCAGTACTTC.

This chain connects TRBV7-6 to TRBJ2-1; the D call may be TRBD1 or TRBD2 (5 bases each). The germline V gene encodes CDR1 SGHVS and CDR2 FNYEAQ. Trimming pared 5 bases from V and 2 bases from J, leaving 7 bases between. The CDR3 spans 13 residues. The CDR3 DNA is TGTGCCAGCAGCCCGGGGCCCTACAATGAGCAGTTCTTC. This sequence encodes CASSPGPYNEQFF.

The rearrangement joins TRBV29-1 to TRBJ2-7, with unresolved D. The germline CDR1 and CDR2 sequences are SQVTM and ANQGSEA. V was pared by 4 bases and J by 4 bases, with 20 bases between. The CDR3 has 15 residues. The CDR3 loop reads CSVVLLIGDGYEQYF. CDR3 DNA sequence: TGCAGCGTTGTTTTATTGATCGGAGATGGGTACGAGCAGTACTTC.

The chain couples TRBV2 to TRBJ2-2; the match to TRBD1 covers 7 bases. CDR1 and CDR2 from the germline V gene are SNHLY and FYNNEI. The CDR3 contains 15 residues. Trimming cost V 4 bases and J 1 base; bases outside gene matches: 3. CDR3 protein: CASSAGTVNTGELFF. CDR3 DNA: TGTGCCAGCAGTGCCGGGACAGTGAACACCGGGGAGCTGTTTTTT.

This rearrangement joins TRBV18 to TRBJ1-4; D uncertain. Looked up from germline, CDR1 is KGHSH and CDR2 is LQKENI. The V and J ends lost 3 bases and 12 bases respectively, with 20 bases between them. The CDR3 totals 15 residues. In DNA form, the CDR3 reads TGTGCCAGCTCACCCACCGAAGGGATCGGGAGGGAACTGTTTTTT. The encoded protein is CASSPTEGIGRELFF.

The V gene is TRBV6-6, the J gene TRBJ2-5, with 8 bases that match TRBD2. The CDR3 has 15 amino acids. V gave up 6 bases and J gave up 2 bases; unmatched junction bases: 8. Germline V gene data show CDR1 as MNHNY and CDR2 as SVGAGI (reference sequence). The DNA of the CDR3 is TGTGCCAGCAGACCCCAAGGGACTAGACAAGAGACCCAGTACTTC. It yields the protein CASRPQGTRQETQYF.

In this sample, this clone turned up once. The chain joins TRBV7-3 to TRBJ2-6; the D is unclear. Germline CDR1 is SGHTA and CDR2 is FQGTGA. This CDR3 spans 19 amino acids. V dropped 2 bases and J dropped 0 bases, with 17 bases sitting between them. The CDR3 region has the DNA TGTGCCAGCAGCTTAGATTTTCGTGGCGGATACTCTGGGGCCAACGTCCTGACTTTC. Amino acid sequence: CASSLDFRGGYSGANVLTF. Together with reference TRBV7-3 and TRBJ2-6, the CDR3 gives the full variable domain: GAGVSQTPSNKVTEKGKYVELRCDPISGHTALYWYRQSLGQGPEFLIYFQGTGAADDSGLPNDRFFAVRPEGSVSTLKIQRTERGDSAVYLCASSLDFRGGYSGANVLTFGAGSRLTVL.

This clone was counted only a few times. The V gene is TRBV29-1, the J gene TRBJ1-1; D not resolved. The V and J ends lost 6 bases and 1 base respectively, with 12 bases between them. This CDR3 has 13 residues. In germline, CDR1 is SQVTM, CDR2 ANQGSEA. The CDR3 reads CSVKRQPNTEAFF. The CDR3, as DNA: TGCAGCGTGAAGAGGCAGCCGAACACTGAAGCTTTCTTT.

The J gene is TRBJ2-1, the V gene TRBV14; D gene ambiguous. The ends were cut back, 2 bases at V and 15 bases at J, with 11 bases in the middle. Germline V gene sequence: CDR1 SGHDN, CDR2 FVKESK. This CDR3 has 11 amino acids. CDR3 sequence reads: CASSQSWALFF. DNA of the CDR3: TGTGCCAGCAGCCAAAGTTGGGCCCTGTTCTTC.

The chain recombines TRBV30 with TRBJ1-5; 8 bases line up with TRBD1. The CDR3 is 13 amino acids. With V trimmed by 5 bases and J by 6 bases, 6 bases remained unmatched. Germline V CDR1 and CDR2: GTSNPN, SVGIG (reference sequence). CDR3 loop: CAWAQGAGQPQHF. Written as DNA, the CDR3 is TGTGCCTGGGCCCAGGGGGCGGGTCAGCCCCAGCATTTT. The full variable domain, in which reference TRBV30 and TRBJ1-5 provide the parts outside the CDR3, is SQTIHQWPATLVQPVGSPLSLECTVEGTSNPNLYWYRQAAGRGLQLLFYSVGIGQISSEVPQNLSASRPQDRQFILSSKKLLLSDSGFYLCAWAQGAGQPQHFGDGTRLSIL.

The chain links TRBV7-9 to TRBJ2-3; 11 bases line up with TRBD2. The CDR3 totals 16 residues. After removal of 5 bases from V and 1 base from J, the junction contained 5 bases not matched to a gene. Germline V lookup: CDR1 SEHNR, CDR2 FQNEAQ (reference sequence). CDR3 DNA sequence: TGTGCCAGCAGCCCCTGGGGACTAGCGGGCACAGATACGCAGTATTTT. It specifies CASSPWGLAGTDTQYF.

CDR3 DNA: TGTGCCAGCAGGAAGGGCGGGAGAACGGACAATGAGCAGTTCTTC. Translated, it gives CASRKGGRTDNEQFF. The chain uses TRBV6-5 and TRBJ2-1; TRBD2 aligns across 7 bases. This CDR3 contains 15 residues. V was clipped by 6 bases and J by 5 bases; unmatched bases: 10. Per germline, CDR1 MNHEY and CDR2 SVGAGI.

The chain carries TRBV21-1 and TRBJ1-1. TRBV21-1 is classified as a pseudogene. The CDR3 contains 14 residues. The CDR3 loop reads CASSSTDLNTEAFF. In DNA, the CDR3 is TGTGCCAGCAGCTCCACGGACCTAAACACTGAAGCTTTCTTT.

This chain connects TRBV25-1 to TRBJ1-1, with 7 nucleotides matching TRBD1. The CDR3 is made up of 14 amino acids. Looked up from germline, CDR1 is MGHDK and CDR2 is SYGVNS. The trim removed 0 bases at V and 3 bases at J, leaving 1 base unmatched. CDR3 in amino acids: CASSEYRGDTEAFF. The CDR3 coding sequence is TGTGCCAGCAGTGAATACAGGGGGGACACTGAAGCTTTCTTT.

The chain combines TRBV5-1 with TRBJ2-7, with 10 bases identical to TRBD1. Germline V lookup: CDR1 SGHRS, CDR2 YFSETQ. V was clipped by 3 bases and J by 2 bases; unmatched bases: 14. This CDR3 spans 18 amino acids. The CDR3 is CASSSTVTGTGVTYEQYF. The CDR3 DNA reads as TGCGCCAGCAGCTCGACCGTTACCGGGACAGGGGTCACCTACGAGCAGTACTTC.

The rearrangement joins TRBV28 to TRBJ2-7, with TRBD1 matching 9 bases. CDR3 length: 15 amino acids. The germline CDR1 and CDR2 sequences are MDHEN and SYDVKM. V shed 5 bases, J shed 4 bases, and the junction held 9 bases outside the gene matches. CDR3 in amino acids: CASSQHGTGWYEQYF. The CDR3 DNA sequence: TGTGCCAGCAGTCAACACGGGACAGGGTGGTACGAGCAGTACTTC.